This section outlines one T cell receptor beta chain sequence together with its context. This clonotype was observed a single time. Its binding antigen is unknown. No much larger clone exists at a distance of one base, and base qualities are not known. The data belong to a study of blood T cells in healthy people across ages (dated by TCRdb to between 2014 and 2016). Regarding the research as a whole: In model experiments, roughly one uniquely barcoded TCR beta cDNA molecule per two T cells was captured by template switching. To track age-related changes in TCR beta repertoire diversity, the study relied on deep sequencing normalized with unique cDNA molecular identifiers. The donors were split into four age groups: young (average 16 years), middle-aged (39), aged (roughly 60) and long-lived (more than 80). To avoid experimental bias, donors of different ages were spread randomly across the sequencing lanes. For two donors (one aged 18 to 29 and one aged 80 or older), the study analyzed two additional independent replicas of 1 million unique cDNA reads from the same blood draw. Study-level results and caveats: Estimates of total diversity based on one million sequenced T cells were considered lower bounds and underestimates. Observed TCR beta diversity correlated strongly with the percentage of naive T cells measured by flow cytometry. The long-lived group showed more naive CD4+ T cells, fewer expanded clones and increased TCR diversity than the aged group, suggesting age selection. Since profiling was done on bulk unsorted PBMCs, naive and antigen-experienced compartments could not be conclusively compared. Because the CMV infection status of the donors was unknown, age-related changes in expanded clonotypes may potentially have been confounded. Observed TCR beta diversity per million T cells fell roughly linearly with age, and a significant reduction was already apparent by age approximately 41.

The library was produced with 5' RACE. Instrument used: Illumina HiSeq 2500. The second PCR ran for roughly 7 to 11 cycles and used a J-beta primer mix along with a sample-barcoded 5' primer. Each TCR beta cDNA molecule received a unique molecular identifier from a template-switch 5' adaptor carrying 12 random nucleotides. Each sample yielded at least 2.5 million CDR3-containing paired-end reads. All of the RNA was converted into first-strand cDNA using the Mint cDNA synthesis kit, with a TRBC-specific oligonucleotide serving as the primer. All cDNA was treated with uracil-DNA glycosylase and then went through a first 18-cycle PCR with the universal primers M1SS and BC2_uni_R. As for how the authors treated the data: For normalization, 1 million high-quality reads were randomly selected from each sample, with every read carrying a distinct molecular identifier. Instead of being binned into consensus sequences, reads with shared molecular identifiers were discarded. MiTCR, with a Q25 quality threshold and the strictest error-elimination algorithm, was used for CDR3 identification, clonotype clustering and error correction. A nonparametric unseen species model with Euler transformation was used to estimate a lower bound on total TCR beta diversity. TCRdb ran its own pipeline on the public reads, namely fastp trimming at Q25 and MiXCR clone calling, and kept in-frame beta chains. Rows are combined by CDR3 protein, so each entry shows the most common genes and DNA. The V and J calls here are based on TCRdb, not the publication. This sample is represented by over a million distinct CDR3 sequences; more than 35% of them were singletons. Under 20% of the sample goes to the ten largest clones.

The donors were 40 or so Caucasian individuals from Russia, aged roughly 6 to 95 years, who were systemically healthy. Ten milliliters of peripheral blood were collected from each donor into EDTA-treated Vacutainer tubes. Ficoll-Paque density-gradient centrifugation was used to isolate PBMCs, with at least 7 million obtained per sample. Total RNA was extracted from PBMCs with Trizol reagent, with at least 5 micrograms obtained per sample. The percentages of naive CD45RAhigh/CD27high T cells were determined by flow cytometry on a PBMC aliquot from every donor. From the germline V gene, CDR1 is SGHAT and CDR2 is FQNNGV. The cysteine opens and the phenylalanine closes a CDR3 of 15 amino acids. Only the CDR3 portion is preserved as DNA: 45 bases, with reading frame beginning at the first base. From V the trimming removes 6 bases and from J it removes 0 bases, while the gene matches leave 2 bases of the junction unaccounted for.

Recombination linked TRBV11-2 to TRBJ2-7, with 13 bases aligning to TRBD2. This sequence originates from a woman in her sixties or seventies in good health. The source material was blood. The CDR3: CASSGTSGISYEQYF. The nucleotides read TGTGCCAGCAGTGGGACTAGCGGGATCTCCTACGAGCAGTACTTC.